These 21 T cell receptor beta chains share one sample of origin, sequenced in a study of neurological immune-mediated disorders. TCRdb reprocessed the 5' RACE reads via MiXCR and lists one record per CDR3 protein. The sample has roughly 42,000 distinct CDR3 sequences, around an eighth seen once. The time point: longitudinal time-point 3. The sequencing input was PBMCs. These receptors were obtained from a man aged 30-40 years in good health.

This clonotype came up once. V gene TRBV5-1 combines with J gene TRBJ1-1; a possible D gene is TRBD1 (5 bases). V gave up 3 bases and J gave up 7 bases, with 7 bases separating them. Germline-derived CDR1 and CDR2 are SGHRS and YFSETQ. The CDR3 spans 11 residues. Written as DNA, the CDR3 is TGCGCCAGCAGCTGGGGGGTTGAAGCTTTCTTT. It encodes CASSWGVEAFF.

In its sample, this clonotype was seen many times. V gene TRBV28 combines with J gene TRBJ1-1; D not resolved. V lost 6 bases and J lost 1, with 6 bases in between. CDR1 and CDR2 (germline): MDHEN, SYDVKM. The CDR3 is made up of 12 amino acids. The CDR3 loop reads CASRPANTEAFF. As DNA, the CDR3 is TGTGCCAGCAGGCCTGCGAACACTGAAGCTTTCTTT.

This clonotype has ten or more counts. The gene calls are TRBV9 and TRBJ1-5; D ambiguous. The CDR3 runs 13 residues. V lost 0 bases and J 3 bases, leaving 4 bases between the germline ends. Germline V CDR1 and CDR2: SGDLS, YYNGEE. DNA for the CDR3: TGTGCCAGCAGCGTAGATCTCAATCAGCCCCAGCATTTT. Amino acid sequence: CASSVDLNQPQHF.

At least ten counts were recorded for this clonotype. The chain recombines TRBV18 with TRBJ1-1, with D unresolved. V lost 1 base to trimming and J lost 0 bases, with 9 bases between them. This CDR3 region has 15 residues. Germline V gene data show CDR1 as KGHSH and CDR2 as LQKENI. CDR3 sequence (DNA): TGTGCCAGCTCACCACGAGAGGGCATGAACACTGAAGCTTTCTTT. Translation: CASSPREGMNTEAFF.

The rearrangement uses TRBV15 and TRBJ1-6; 9 nucleotides agree with TRBD1. Germline V gene data show CDR1 as LNHNV and CDR2 as YYDKDF (reference sequence). V lost 1 base, J lost 6 bases, and 7 bases stayed unmatched. The CDR3 has 17 amino acids. The CDR3 DNA is TGTGCCACCAGCAGAGCCAACGGACAGGGGCCTAATTCACCCCTCCACTTT. Its translation is CATSRANGQGPNSPLHF.

This clonotype was detected many times. The chain couples TRBV10-2 to TRBJ2-5, with 8 bases that match TRBD2. Germline V gene sequence: CDR1 WSHSY, CDR2 SAAADI. The CDR3 is 11 residues long. The ends lost 2 bases at V and 10 bases at J; junction bases unmatched: 0. The CDR3 protein is CASSERGGQYF. CDR3 DNA: TGCGCCAGCAGTGAGCGGGGGGGCCAGTACTTC.

Ten or more counts support this clonotype. The chain recombines TRBV7-3 with TRBJ2-2; D gene unclear. Germline V gives CDR1 SGHTA, CDR2 FQGTGA. CDR3 length: 13 amino acids. V was trimmed by 4 bases and J by 7 bases, leaving 10 bases between them. CDR3 region: CASSSLFNGELFF. The CDR3 nucleotides read TGTGCCAGCAGCTCCCTTTTTAACGGGGAGCTGTTTTTT.

This clonotype was picked up many times. The chain uses TRBV5-5 and TRBJ2-5; TRBD2 matches 9 bases. Germline V lookup: CDR1 SGHKS, CDR2 YYEKEE (reference sequence). V shed 2 bases, J shed 2 bases, and the junction held 7 bases outside the gene matches. The CDR3 consists of 16 residues. CDR3 in amino acids: CASSFGAGGRQETQYF. The DNA of the CDR3 is TGTGCCAGCAGCTTCGGAGCGGGAGGTAGACAAGAGACCCAGTACTTC. Filled out from reference TRBV5-5 and TRBJ2-5, the complete variable domain reads DAGVTQSPTHLIKTRGQQVTLRCSPISGHKSVSWYQQVLGQGPQFIFQYYEKEERGRGNFPDRFSARQFPNYSSELNVNALLLGDSALYLCASSFGAGGRQETQYFGPGTRLLVL.

Ten or more counts support this clonotype. V is TRBV5-1 and J is TRBJ2-7; D is ambiguous. Germline assignment: CDR1 SGHRS and CDR2 YFSETQ. The CDR3 contains 15 residues. Trimming removed 2 bases from V and 3 bases from J, with 15 bases in between. CDR3 sequence (DNA): TGCGCCAGCAGCTTCCCCGGGCCCCCAGACTACGAGCAGTACTTC. Amino acid sequence: CASSFPGPPDYEQYF. The complete variable domain, with remaining parts taken from reference TRBV5-1 and TRBJ2-7, reads KAGVTQTPRYLIKTRGQQVTLSCSPISGHRSVSWYQQTPGQGLQFLFEYFSETQRNKGNFPGRFSGRQFSNSRSEMNVSTLELGDSALYLCASSFPGPPDYEQYFGPGTRLTVT.

The table lists this clonotype with many counts. The genes are TRBV5-6 and TRBJ2-1, with D possibly matching TRBD2 (6 bases). The ends were cut back, 2 bases at V and 5 bases at J, with 11 bases in the middle. The CDR3 consists of 14 residues. CDR1 and CDR2 (germline): SGHDT, YYEEEE. The CDR3 here is CASSLVSGHNEQFF. For the CDR3, the DNA is TGTGCCAGCAGCTTAGTTAGCGGCCACAATGAGCAGTTCTTC.

At least ten counts were recorded for this clonotype. V and J are TRBV30 and TRBJ1-3; D is uncertain. From germline, CDR1 is GTSNPN and CDR2 SVGIG (reference sequence). The CDR3 sequence is 13 residues long. Trimming stripped 5 bases from V and 3 bases from J, with 11 bases between. The CDR3 loop reads CAWAAVGGNTIYF. The DNA of the CDR3 is TGTGCCTGGGCGGCCGTAGGTGGAAACACCATATATTTT. Combining the CDR3 with reference TRBV30 and TRBJ1-3 gives the whole variable domain SQTIHQWPATLVQPVGSPLSLECTVEGTSNPNLYWYRQAAGRGLQLLFYSVGIGQISSEVPQNLSASRPQDRQFILSSKKLLLSDSGFYLCAWAAVGGNTIYFGEGSWLTVV.

Ten or more counts support this clonotype. The chain recombines TRBV28 with TRBJ2-7, with D hard to call. There are 14 residues in the CDR3. From germline, CDR1 is MDHEN and CDR2 SYDVKM. Trimming left V 4 bases short and J 0 bases short, with 10 bases between. As DNA, the CDR3 is TGTGCCAGCAGTTCAAGACCGCGCTCCTACGAGCAGTACTTC. Amino acids: CASSSRPRSYEQYF. Supplemented by reference TRBV28 and TRBJ2-7, the full variable domain reads DVKVTQSSRYLVKRTGEKVFLECVQDMDHENMFWYRQDPGLGLRLIYFSYDVKMKEKGDIPEGYSVSREKKERFSLILESASTNQTSMYLCASSSRPRSYEQYFGPGTRLTVT.

This clonotype has at least ten counts. The chain carries TRBV28 and TRBJ1-2, with D tentatively TRBD1 (5 bases). V gave up 6 bases and J gave up 7 bases, with 12 bases separating them. The germline V gene has CDR1 MDHEN and CDR2 SYDVKM. The CDR3 has 12 amino acids. The CDR3 region is CASSLQDVGYTF. Written as DNA, the CDR3 is TGTGCCAGCAGCCTACAGGATGTTGGCTACACCTTC.

This clonotype was recorded at least ten times. The chain links TRBV5-1 to TRBJ2-7, with D unclear. Germline assignment: CDR1 SGHRS and CDR2 YFSETQ. This CDR3 has 15 amino acids. The V and J ends lost 0 bases and 1 base respectively, with 11 bases between them. In DNA, the CDR3 is TGCGCCAGCAGCTTGGACGGCTTTACATCCTACGAGCAGTACTTC. It encodes CASSLDGFTSYEQYF.

This clonotype has at least ten counts. The chain joins TRBV5-1 to TRBJ1-1, with D perhaps TRBD1 (5 bases). This CDR3 is built from 16 residues. Trimming removed 0 bases from V and 5 bases from J, with 17 bases in between. Germline lookup yields CDR1 SGHRS and CDR2 YFSETQ. This chain's CDR3 is CASSLVVQGPWTEAFF. Here the CDR3 DNA reads TGCGCCAGCAGCTTGGTTGTCCAGGGCCCCTGGACTGAAGCTTTCTTT.

The chain employs TRBV20-1 and TRBJ2-7, with 8 bases aligning to TRBD2. The CDR3 is made up of 14 amino acids. The germline gives CDR1 DFQATT, CDR2 SNEGSKA (reference sequence). The CDR3 sequence is CSSPFSGRAYEQYF. CDR3 coding DNA: TGCAGCTCCCCCTTCAGCGGGAGAGCCTACGAGCAGTACTTC.

In this sample, this clonotype turned up many times. The chain links TRBV29-1 to TRBJ2-1, with TRBD2 matching 9 bases. V gave up 6 bases and J gave up 4 bases; unmatched junction bases: 13. The CDR3 extends over 16 amino acids. CDR1 is SQVTM and CDR2 is ANQGSEA in the germline V gene. In DNA form, the CDR3 reads TGCAGCGTCGAGGGACTAGCACTTCGGGTTTACAATGAGCAGTTCTTC. This gives the protein CSVEGLALRVYNEQFF.

This clonotype was found a few times. This sequence joins TRBV9 and TRBJ2-7; 9 bases align to TRBD1. The germline V gene has CDR1 SGDLS and CDR2 YYNGEE. CDR3 length: 14 amino acids. With V trimmed by 3 bases and J by 5 bases, 6 bases remained unmatched. DNA for the CDR3: TGTGCCAGCAGCGAAGGGGACAGGGTCGACGAGCAGTACTTC. Residues: CASSEGDRVDEQYF.

This clonotype was observed many times. The chain has TRBV29-1 and TRBJ1-4, with D maybe TRBD1 (5 bases). Looked up from germline, CDR1 is SQVTM and CDR2 is ANQGSEA. V was cut by 3 bases and J by 0 bases, with 20 bases left in between. The CDR3 totals 18 residues. Here the CDR3 reads CSVEQNRDGTSTNEKLFF. DNA of the CDR3: TGCAGCGTTGAGCAAAACCGGGACGGAACCTCAACTAATGAAAAACTGTTTTTT.

This clonotype was picked up many times. This rearrangement joins TRBV27 to TRBJ2-7; D could derive from TRBD1 or TRBD2 (6 bases each). V shed 6 bases and J shed 1 base, with 13 bases lying between them. This CDR3 contains 14 residues. Germline V gene lookup returns CDR1 MNHEY and CDR2 SMNVEV (reference sequence). The CDR3 region is CASRRGVESYEQYF. Written as DNA, the CDR3 is TGTGCCAGCAGGAGGGGGGTGGAATCCTACGAGCAGTACTTC.

This clonotype was recorded many times. The chain combines TRBV15 with TRBJ1-5, with 8 bases that match TRBD1. J lost 2 bases, V lost 8 bases, and 8 bases had no gene match. The CDR3 is 15 amino acids. The germline V gene has CDR1 LNHNV and CDR2 YYDKDF (reference sequence). In DNA form, the CDR3 reads TGTGCCACCCGACTCGACAGGGGAGGCAATCAGCCCCAGCATTTT. This sequence encodes CATRLDRGGNQPQHF. Variable domain in full (rest from reference TRBV15 and TRBJ1-5): DAMVIQNPRYQVTQFGKPVTLSCSQTLNHNVMYWYQQKSSQAPKLLFHYYDKDFNNEADTPDNFQSRRPNTSFCFLDIRSPGLGDTAMYLCATRLDRGGNQPQHFGDGTRLSIL.